This T cell receptor (beta chain) was sequenced for a study of blood T cell repertoires in COVID-19. Repertoires were generated with immunoSEQ multiplex PCR, while TCRdb's copy carries only in-frame clones and drops some. The table shows some 220,000 clones, with around three quarters occurring only once. This CDR3 region has 16 residues. V was clipped by 4 bases and J by 1 base; unmatched bases: 9. Germline V gene sequence: CDR1 KGHSH, CDR2 LQKENI. This clone has just a few counts. Sample: peripheral blood. The TCR was taken from a woman in her 70s with acute or convalescent COVID-19. The rearrangement uses TRBV18 and TRBJ2-5, with 7 bases identical to TRBD1. CDR3 sequence reads: CASSLSATGTQETQYF. CDR3 sequence (DNA): TGTGCCAGCTCACTGTCCGCGACAGGGACCCAAGAGACCCAGTACTTC. Looking up the rest from reference TRBV18 and TRBJ2-5 gives the full variable domain: NAGVMQNPRHLVRRRGQEARLRCSPMKGHSHVYWYRQLPEEGLKFMVYLQKENIIDESGMPKERFSAEFPKEGPSILRIQQVVRGDSAAYFCASSLSATGTQETQYFGPGTRLLVL.